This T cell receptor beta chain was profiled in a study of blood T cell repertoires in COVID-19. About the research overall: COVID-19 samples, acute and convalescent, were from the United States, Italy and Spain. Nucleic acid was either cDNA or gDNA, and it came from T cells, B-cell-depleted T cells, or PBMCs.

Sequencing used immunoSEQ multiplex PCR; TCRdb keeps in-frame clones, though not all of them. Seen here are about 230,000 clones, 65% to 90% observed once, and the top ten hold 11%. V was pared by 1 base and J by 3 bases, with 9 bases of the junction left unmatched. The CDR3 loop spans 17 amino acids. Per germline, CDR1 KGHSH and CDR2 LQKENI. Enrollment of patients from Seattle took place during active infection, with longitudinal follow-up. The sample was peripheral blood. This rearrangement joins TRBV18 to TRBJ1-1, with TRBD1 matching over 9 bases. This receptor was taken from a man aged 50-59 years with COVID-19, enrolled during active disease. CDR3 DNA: TGTGCCAGCTCACCACAAGATTACAGGGGGCTGGACACTGAAGCTTTCTTT. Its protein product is CASSPQDYRGLDTEAFF.